The 23 T cell receptor beta chains reported below all come from one sample, sequenced in a study of cytomegalovirus exposure and HLA in healthy donors (dated by TCRdb to about 2017). Libraries were constructed by the immunoSEQ multiplex PCR assay. A mixture of 60 forward primers for TCR Vbeta segments and 13 reverse primers for TCR Jbeta segments was used in the multiplex PCR. TCRdb took this table from immuneACCESS and kept in-frame rearrangements with V and J called. Such tables lack part of the clones; where checked against another copy, unresolved V genes explain under half of the gap, and the rest is unexplained. The sample table holds 120,000 or so clones, of which around 72% were seen once. In total, the top ten clones hold around 4% of the sample. The material sequenced was PBMCs. These receptors all come from a man aged 25-40 years in good health and CMV-seronegative.

This clone has a handful of counts. V usage is TRBV10-1 and J usage is TRBJ1-1; perhaps TRBD1 as D (6 bases). CDR1 is WNHNN and CDR2 is SYGVQD in the germline V gene (reference sequence). The CDR3 length is 12 residues. Trimming took 7 bases from V and 7 from J, leaving 13 bases between them. The CDR3 region has the DNA TGCGCCAGCACTAGGGGGGGAGTTGAAGCTTTCTTT. This gives the protein CASTRGGVEAFF.

V is TRBV27 and J is TRBJ2-2; the D gene is possibly TRBD1 (6 bases). The CDR3 consists of 16 residues. Germline V lookup: CDR1 MNHEY, CDR2 SMNVEV (reference sequence). Trimming stripped 3 bases from V and 2 bases from J, with 13 bases between. In DNA form, the CDR3 reads TGTGCCAGCAGTTTCGTGGCAGGGGTCAACACCGGGGAGCTGTTTTTT. It encodes CASSFVAGVNTGELFF.

The chain links TRBV7-9 to TRBJ2-7; 7 bases match TRBD1. Germline V gives CDR1 SEHNR, CDR2 FQNEAQ (reference sequence). V lost 2 bases, J lost 5 bases, and 12 bases stayed unmatched. The CDR3 contains 16 residues. The CDR3 coding sequence is TGTGCCAGCAGCTTAACGTCGACAGGGCTGAAAGACGAGCAGTACTTC. This gives the protein CASSLTSTGLKDEQYF.

In this sample, this clone turned up once. The V gene is TRBV7-6, the J gene TRBJ2-1, with D unclear. CDR3 length equals 15 residues. Germline CDR1 and CDR2: SGHVS and FNYEAQ. Deletions cut 4 bases from V and 1 base from J, with 11 bases between. CDR3 residues: CASSYIGESYNEQFF. As DNA, the CDR3 is TGTGCCAGCAGCTACATTGGAGAGTCCTACAATGAGCAGTTCTTC. Full variable domain (remainder filled in from reference TRBV7-6 and TRBJ2-1): GAGVSQSPRYKVTKRGQDVALRCDPISGHVSLYWYRQALGQGPEFLTYFNYEAQQDKSGLPNDRFSAERPEGSISTLTIQRTEQRDSAMYRCASSYIGESYNEQFFGPGTRLTVL.

In its sample, this clone was seen a few times. The CDR3 protein is CASSYSGGDTEAFF. CDR3 nucleotide sequence: TGTGCCAGCAGTTACTCGGGCGGGGACACTGAAGCTTTCTTT. The chain is built from TRBV6-5 and TRBJ1-1, with D unclear. V lost 0 bases and J lost 3, with 8 bases in between. Germline V lookup: CDR1 MNHEY, CDR2 SVGAGI. CDR3 length: 14 amino acids.

The chain recombines TRBV4-2 with TRBJ2-3; TRBD2 is a possible D gene (6 bases). V was pared by 5 bases and J by 6 bases, with 18 bases between. The CDR3 has 15 amino acids. Germline values: CDR1 LGHNA, CDR2 YNFKEQ. The CDR3 region has the DNA TGTGCCAGCAGCACTACTCGGGACTCGGGGGATACGCAGTATTTT. Its translation: CASSTTRDSGDTQYF.

The chain is built from TRBV4-3 and TRBJ2-5; 11 bases are a match to TRBD2. The germline V gene has CDR1 LGHNA and CDR2 YSLEER. There are 18 residues in the CDR3. The V and J ends lost 0 bases and 2 bases, in that order; junction bases with no gene match: 8. The CDR3 region has the DNA TGCGCCAGCAGCCAAGATGCCCTAGCGGGGGGTAGGCAAGAGACCCAGTACTTC. This codes for CASSQDALAGGRQETQYF.

The rearrangement links TRBV27 to TRBJ2-3; no clear D. The CDR3 runs to 13 residues. CDR1 is MNHEY, CDR2 SMNVEV, per germline (reference sequence). Trimming removed 3 bases at V and 2 bases at J, with 6 bases between. The CDR3 here is CASSLQVTDTQYF. CDR3 DNA: TGTGCCAGCAGTTTGCAGGTCACAGATACGCAGTATTTT.

The rearrangement links TRBV12-2 to TRBJ2-3; no DNA check was done on the table's D call, TRBD2. TRBV12-2 is a pseudogene locus. The CDR3 totals 17 residues. CDR3 in DNA: TGTGCAAGTCGCTTATGCGGGGGGGCCGTGAGCACAGATACGCAGTATTTT. Protein product: CASRLCGGAVSTDTQYF.

The chain recombines TRBV18 with TRBJ2-3; D remains ambiguous. V was trimmed by 0 bases and J by 0 bases, leaving 10 bases between them. This CDR3 is 16 amino acids long. The germline gives CDR1 KGHSH, CDR2 LQKENI. The CDR3 region is CASSPPSGVSTDTQYF. The CDR3 DNA reads as TGTGCCAGCTCACCACCCTCGGGTGTTAGCACAGATACGCAGTATTTT.

This clone turned up a few times. The chain carries TRBV19 and TRBJ1-5; D unclear. Germline CDR1 is LNHDA and CDR2 is SQIVND (reference sequence). V shed 7 bases and J shed 3 bases, with 7 bases lying between them. This CDR3 has 12 amino acids. CDR3 region: CASMQSNQPQHF. CDR3 DNA sequence: TGTGCCAGTATGCAGTCCAATCAGCCCCAGCATTTT.

This clone was detected only a few times. The chain combines TRBV28 with TRBJ1-3, with D unclear. Trimming took 8 bases from V and 4 from J, leaving 15 bases between them. Looked up from germline, CDR1 is MDHEN and CDR2 is SYDVKM. There are 14 residues in the CDR3. The CDR3 bases are TGTGCCAGCGACGGAACTAACCACGGAAACACCATATATTTT. It codes for CASDGTNHGNTIYF.

CDR3 loop: CASRPWAGGADTQYF. The CDR3 DNA is TGTGCCAGCAGGCCCTGGGCGGGGGGGGCGGATACGCAGTATTTT. The chain has TRBV6-5 and TRBJ2-3, with 9 positions matching TRBD2. CDR3 length equals 15 residues. Unmatched junction bases numbered 10, after V lost 6 bases and J lost 6 bases. Germline V gives CDR1 MNHEY, CDR2 SVGAGI.

The chain recombines TRBV7-9 with TRBJ2-3, with TRBD2 matching 12 bases. V was pared by 6 bases and J by 2 bases, with 9 bases of the junction left unmatched. The CDR3 sequence is 17 residues long. Germline lookup yields CDR1 SEHNR and CDR2 FQNEAQ (reference sequence). The CDR3 nucleotides are TGTGCCAGCAGTCATGGACTAGCGGGGCATAACACAGATACGCAGTATTTT. It codes for CASSHGLAGHNTDTQYF.

This sequence joins TRBV9 and TRBJ2-5, with 9 positions matching TRBD1. The CDR3 loop spans 15 amino acids. The junction had 5 bases not matched to a gene; V was cut back by 3 bases and J by 2 bases. Per germline, CDR1 SGDLS and CDR2 YYNGEE. The CDR3 coding sequence is TGTGCCAGCAGCGCCCGGGACAGGGAGCAAGAGACCCAGTACTTC. Translating it yields CASSARDREQETQYF.

The rearrangement joins TRBV7-8 to TRBJ1-6, with D tentatively TRBD1 (6 bases). The V and J ends lost 6 bases and 0 bases respectively, with 9 bases between them. CDR1 is SGHVS and CDR2 is FQNEAQ in the germline V gene. This CDR3 comprises 15 residues. This CDR3 reads CASRKDSSYNSPLHF. The CDR3 region has the DNA TGTGCCAGCAGGAAGGACAGCTCCTATAATTCACCCCTCCACTTT.

This chain uses TRBV5-5 with TRBJ2-2; 7 bases match TRBD1. CDR1 is SGHKS and CDR2 is YYEKEE in the germline V gene (reference sequence). The CDR3 is 15 amino acids. V dropped 4 bases and J dropped 0; count of bases not matched to a gene: 3. The CDR3 region is CASSRDSPNTGELFF. In DNA, the CDR3 is TGTGCCAGCAGCCGGGACAGTCCGAACACCGGGGAGCTGTTTTTT.

In this sample, this clone turned up a few times. The chain carries TRBV5-3 and TRBJ2-1, with D maybe TRBD2 (6 bases). TRBV5-3 is designated an ORF whose function remains uncertain. Trimming shortened V by 10 bases and J by 6 bases, and 14 bases separated the two germline ends. The CDR3 is made up of 12 amino acids. The CDR3 protein is CAASCSGNEQFF. In nucleotides, the CDR3 is TGTGCCGCCTCATGTAGCGGCAATGAGCAGTTCTTC.

J is TRBJ2-5 and V is TRBV7-7, with D unclear. The CDR3 is 13 residues long. Germline CDR1 and CDR2: SSHAT and FNYEAQ (reference sequence). Trimming pared 1 base from V and 3 bases from J, leaving 6 bases between. CDR3 sequence: CASSLDREETQYF. The CDR3 DNA follows: TGTGCCAGCAGCTTAGACCGGGAAGAGACCCAGTACTTC.

The V and J genes are TRBV7-9 and TRBJ2-3; tentative D call: TRBD2 (7 bases). Germline CDR1 and CDR2: SEHNR and FQNEAQ (reference sequence). Trimming removed 2 bases from V and 0 bases from J, with 21 bases in between. The CDR3 runs to 19 residues. CDR3 loop: CASSLFGDSPGGSTDTQYF. DNA for the CDR3: TGTGCCAGCAGCTTATTTGGCGATAGTCCGGGGGGCAGCACAGATACGCAGTATTTT.

J is TRBJ1-4 and V is TRBV9; weak D call: TRBD1 (5 bases). This CDR3 is built from 14 residues. CDR1 and CDR2 from the germline V gene are SGDLS and YYNGEE. The V gene lost 3 bases and the J gene lost 4 bases, with 10 bases spanning the gap. The CDR3: CASSARADNEKLFF. CDR3 coding DNA: TGTGCCAGCAGCGCCAGGGCGGATAATGAAAAACTGTTTTTT. Filled out from reference TRBV9 and TRBJ1-4, the complete variable domain reads DSGVTQTPKHLITATGQRVTLRCSPRSGDLSVYWYQQSLDQGLQFLIQYYNGEERAKGNILERFSAQQFPDLHSELNLSSLELGDSALYFCASSARADNEKLFFGSGTQLSVL.

The V and J genes are TRBV18 and TRBJ2-1, with D possibly matching TRBD2 (5 bases). The CDR3 has 13 amino acids. V shed 5 bases and J shed 9 bases, with 14 bases lying between them. Germline V gene lookup returns CDR1 KGHSH and CDR2 LQKENI. The DNA for the CDR3 is TGTGCCAGCTCAATCGGGGTCATCAGTGAGCAGTTCTTC. Residues: CASSIGVISEQFF.

This chain links TRBV10-2 with TRBJ1-2; 10 bases align to TRBD1. Germline V gene sequence: CDR1 WSHSY, CDR2 SAAADI. V shed 3 bases and J 5 bases; nucleotides not matched to a gene: 15. This CDR3 has 18 residues. The CDR3 nucleotides are TGCGCCAGCAGTGACGAGAGAACGGACAGGGGGGAATTGTATGGCTACACCTTC. This encodes CASSDERTDRGELYGYTF.